The entry below gives a single T cell receptor beta chain sequence along with its context. This record comes from a study of blood T cell repertoires in COVID-19. Study overall: COVID-19 samples, acute and convalescent, were from the United States, Italy and Spain. T cells, B-cell-depleted T cells, or PBMCs supplied cDNA or gDNA.

Study processing details: Reference gene primers were amplified, and this amplification served to estimate nucleated cell counts. This table comes from immunoSEQ multiplex PCR, and its TCRdb copy is limited to in-frame clones, with some not included. The D gene and trimming were derived from the DNA, and the V and J assignments and clone size from that table. The sample lists fewer than 130,000 clones, under 80% seen once, with around 20% in the top ten. Germline assignment: CDR1 MNHEY and CDR2 SVGAGI. CDR3 length: 12 residues. Unmatched junction bases numbered 10, after V lost 11 bases and J lost 10 bases.

Source material: peripheral blood. The TCR was taken from a man between 65 and 79 years old with active or convalescent COVID-19. The V call is TRBV6-5, the J call TRBJ2-1, with 8 bases that match TRBD1. This CDR3 reads CASDRAGREQFF. The CDR3 nucleotides read TGTGCCTCGGACAGGGCAGGGCGCGAGCAGTTCTTC.